These T cell receptor beta chains were read from a single sample in a study of shared clonotypes between healthy human individuals. Data came from immunoSEQ multiplex PCR; TCRdb stores just in-frame clones and leaves some out. The sample carries roughly 2.4 million clones, approximately 94% recorded once. Input material: naive CD4+ T cells sorted from blood. These receptors were taken from a man between 18 and 35 years old in good health. Each CDR3 is given with its conserved first and last residue. The D gene is left open where the match is weak. For some rows the clone size is stated as once, few or many, or as a class when expanded; others skip it.

abundance | j_gene | d_gene | v_gene | CDR3nt | CDR3aa
. | TRBJ2-7 | . | TRBV7-8 | TGTGCCAGCAGCCCGATGGCGGAGCGTTACGAGCAGTACTTC | CASSPMAERYEQYF
. | TRBJ1-3 | . | TRBV19 | TGTGCCAGTAGTAGCGAAGGAAACACCATATATTTT | CASSSEGNTIYF
. | TRBJ2-7 | . | TRBV13 | TGTGCCAGCAGCTCCATAGCCGAGGGTGGCGAGCAGTACTTC | CASSSIAEGGEQYF
. | TRBJ2-7 | TRBD2 | TRBV7-2 | TGTGCCAGCAGCTCCCTAGCGGGGATGCCCTACGAGCAGTACTTC | CASSSLAGMPYEQYF
. | TRBJ2-3 | TRBD1 | TRBV9 | TGTGCCAGCAGCGTCGGGACAGGGGGCTCCAGCACAGATACGCAGTATTTT | CASSVGTGGSSTDTQYF
. | TRBJ2-1 | . | TRBV6-5 | TGTGCCAGCAGTTACTCTTGGGGATTCTACAATGAGCAGTTCTTC | CASSYSWGFYNEQFF
. | TRBJ2-1 | . | TRBV19 | TGTGCCAGTAGTAACGGCGGCGCCATCAACAATGAGCAGTTCTTC | CASSNGGAINNEQFF
once | TRBJ2-7 | . | TRBV9 | TGTGCCAGCAGCGTAGGGCGGGTCTCCTACGAGCAGTACTTC | CASSVGRVSYEQYF
. | TRBJ1-5 | . | TRBV18 | TGTGCCAGCTCACCACCGGACAGACCTAATCAGCCCCAGCATTTT | CASSPPDRPNQPQHF
. | TRBJ2-7 | . | TRBV6-5 | TGTGCCAGTGGTAGGGGGGGTCCTTACGAGCAGTACTTC | CASGRGGPYEQYF
. | TRBJ1-6 | . | TRBV13 | TGTGCCAGCAGCTTAGGTAGCAGGGAGGGGTCACCCCTCCACTTT | CASSLGSREGSPLHF
. | TRBJ1-1 | TRBD1 | TRBV5-1 | TGCGCCAGCAGCTTGCGGACAGGGACTTTCACTGAAGCTTTCTTT | CASSLRTGTFTEAFF
. | TRBJ1-6 | TRBD1 | TRBV27 | TGTGCCAGCACCCCGGACAGGGGTAATTCACCCCTCCACTTT | CASTPDRGNSPLHF
. | TRBJ1-5 | TRBD1 | TRBV28 | TGTGCCAGCAGCCCCGGGACAGGGGGAGAAGGCAATCAGCCCCAGCATTTT | CASSPGTGGEGNQPQHF
. | TRBJ2-3 | . | TRBV6-1 | TGTGCCAGCAGTGATTTACGTCGATGGGCTAGCGGCACAGATACGCAGTATTTT | CASSDLRRWASGTDTQYF
. | TRBJ1-5 | . | TRBV19 | TGTGCCAGTAGTATCTGGCAGGATAGCAATCAGCCCCAGCATTTT | CASSIWQDSNQPQHF
. | TRBJ1-2 | . | TRBV30 | TGTGCCTGGAGTCCGCAGACCGAATTATGGGGCTATGGCTACACCTTC | CAWSPQTELWGYGYTF
. | TRBJ2-5 | . | TRBV2 | TGTGCCAGCAGTGAAGCGGAGACCCAGTACTTC | CASSEAETQYF
. | TRBJ2-7 | . | TRBV18 | TGTGCCAGCTCACCACAGACAAGCTACGAGCAGTACTTC | CASSPQTSYEQYF
. | TRBJ2-7 | . | TRBV11-2 | TGTGCCAGCAGCCATACGGGGGACTACGAGCAGTACTTC | CASSHTGDYEQYF
. | TRBJ1-1 | . | TRBV11-2 | TGTGCCAGCAGCTTAGATAGCGGGGCCAACACTGAAGCTTTCTTT | CASSLDSGANTEAFF
. | TRBJ1-1 | TRBD1 | TRBV6-5 | TGTGCCAGCAGTTACGCCAACAGGGGGGGGACTGAAGCTTTCTTT | CASSYANRGGTEAFF
. | TRBJ1-4 | . | TRBV5-1 | TGCGCCAGCAGCTTGGAGGGCAGGAGTCATGAAAAACTGTTTTTT | CASSLEGRSHEKLFF
. | TRBJ1-1 | TRBD1 | TRBV6-1 | TGTGCCAGCAGTGACAGGACAGGGAACACTGAAGCTTTCTTT | CASSDRTGNTEAFF
once | TRBJ1-1 | . | TRBV7-9 | TGTGCCAGCAGCTTACCGGACAGTGCGACACTCATGAACACTGAAGCTTTCTTT | CASSLPDSATLMNTEAFF
. | TRBJ1-6 | . | TRBV9 | TGTGCCAGCAGCGTATCTGGGGGGAGTAATTCACCCCTCCACTTT | CASSVSGGSNSPLHF
. | TRBJ2-5 | TRBD2 | TRBV19 | TGTGCCAGTAGTAAGCTAGCGGGGGACCAAGAGACCCAGTACTTC | CASSKLAGDQETQYF
. | TRBJ1-6 | . | TRBV5-6 | TGTGCCAGCAGCTTCGGCAGGGGTGAAAAGAATTCACCCCTCCACTTT | CASSFGRGEKNSPLHF
once | TRBJ2-4 | . | TRBV27 | TGTGCCAGCGGCAGTGCCCTGTGGAGCGATGGGGAAAACATTCAGTACTTC | CASGSALWSDGENIQYF
once | TRBJ2-5 | TRBD1 | TRBV28 | TGTGCCAGCAGTTTCCCGACAGGGGGCCAAGAGACCCAGTACTTC | CASSFPTGGQETQYF
. | TRBJ1-5 | TRBD1 | TRBV6-6 | TGTGCCAGCAGGGACAGGGCTACTAGCAATCAGCCCCAGCATTTT | CASRDRATSNQPQHF
once | TRBJ2-1 | TRBD2 | TRBV5-1 | TGCGCCAGCTGCCCCGCTAGCGGGGGGTACAATGAGCAGTTCTTC | CASCPASGGYNEQFF
. | TRBJ2-3 | TRBD1 | TRBV4-3 | TGCGCCAGCAGCCAAGTCTCGTCGGGACAGGGCACAGATACGCAGTATTTT | CASSQVSSGQGTDTQYF